The following is a T cell receptor beta chain sequence with its context. In this sample, this clonotype turned up many times. What antigen it recognizes has not been identified. Base qualities are not provided; no much larger clone lies one nucleotide away. Ophthalmopathy patients had moderately to severely active disease, with a Clinical Activity Score of 3 or more, a NOSPECS grade of 4 or more, and a disease duration of less than 3 months. Patients with uncontrolled infections, other autoimmune diseases, pregnancy or lactation were excluded. Diagnoses relied on clinical symptoms, serum thyroxine and TRAb, thyroid ultrasound and orbital computed tomography. Ficoll-Paque density gradient centrifugation was used to isolate PBMCs from around 9.1 ml of fresh peripheral blood. Trizol reagent was used to extract total RNA, and RNA quality was then checked on an Agilent 2100 Bioanalyzer. These data come from a study of T cells in Graves' hyperthyroidism and ophthalmopathy (dated by TCRdb to the late 2010s). Study-level background: Peripheral blood samples were taken at the time of initial diagnosis, prior to any treatment. After sampling, hyperthyroidism patients received methimazole starting at 30 mg daily, and ophthalmopathy patients received high-dose intravenous methylprednisolone. TCR Vbeta CDR3 sequencing of 120 to 150 peripheral blood samples (under 45 ophthalmopathy, about 75 hyperthyroidism and some 17 progressor patients) is reported in the paper. An independent validation cohort of around 19 hyperthyroidism patients and 17 patients who later progressed to ophthalmopathy tested prospective prediction of ophthalmopathy. In more than five Graves' hyperthyroidism patients, the study also compared T-cell repertoires from thyroid tissue with T-cell repertoires from blood. The 90 to 100 discovery patients were randomly split 7:3 into training and test sets. A discovery cohort of roughly 100 patients, roughly 40 with Graves' ophthalmopathy and 55 to 60 with stable Graves' hyperthyroidism, was used to find distinguishing TCR V-J signatures. Overall study results and their limits: A model built on a 13 V-J signature distinguished ophthalmopathy from stable hyperthyroidism, reaching roughly 88% sensitivity and about 81% specificity in cross-validation and 80%/75% in testing. Most expanded thyroid clonotypes (frequency above 0.001) were also detected in blood, a finding suggesting that blood repertoires may reflect thyroid immune responses. No statistical method was used to set the sample size in advance, and investigators knew the group allocation. In validation, the model predicted progression to ophthalmopathy with over 65% sensitivity and around 72% specificity, a median of 6.5 months before onset.

Amplification of TCR beta CDR3 regions was carried out from RNA transcripts. For the first round of RT-PCR on the TCR CDR3, the HTBI primer set was used together with the Qiagen OneStep RT-PCR kit. The libraries were constructed in a second round of multiplex PCR and then size-selected and purified. Libraries were sequenced paired-end with 100 bp reads on an Illumina HiSeq2000. The published analysis was carried out like this. Raw data were processed with SOAPnuke, discarding reads with adapters, uncalled bases, mean Phred below 15, or no exact constant-primer or identifier match. High-quality paired reads were merged using COPE v1.2.5, and each unique nucleotide sequence was defined as a clonotype. MiTCR v1.1 was used to align clonotypes to the IMGT TRBV, TRBD and TRBJ reference segments. Analysis was restricted to V-J combinations with a frequency above 0.0001, which covered roughly 99% of repertoires. A TCS score was defined as the ratio of F50 (clonal expansion) to E x V (chaos), with BLOSUM62-based TCRdist applied between CDR3 peptides within each V-J. Welch's t-statistics and random forest reduced around 510 V-J features to roughly 13, which were used in a naive Bayes classifier (R e1071). TCRdb reanalyzed the raw reads on its own, using fastp at Q25 for trimming and MiXCR for clone calling, and kept in-frame beta chains. Identical CDR3 protein sequences are pooled into one entry, listed with their most common genes and DNA. TCRdb's processing, not the authors' own work, is the source of the V and J calls. This sample has about 400,000 distinct CDR3 sequences in its table, and 14% to 15% of those were observed once. Jointly, the top ten make up about 12% of the sample.

Spanning cysteine to phenylalanine, the CDR3 consists of 15 amino acids. Kept here is only the CDR3 DNA, which spans 45 bases and is read in frame from base 1. Trimming accounts for 1 base at V and 6 bases at J, while the number of junction bases matched to no gene is 5. Based on the germline V gene, the CDR1 and CDR2 sequences are SGHAT and FQNNGV. The TCR originated in a man aged 18 to 30 with Graves' ophthalmopathy. The V gene is TRBV11-2 and the J gene is TRBJ2-1; TRBD2 aligns with 8 central bases. The source material was blood. The DNA sequence is as follows: TGTGCCAGCAGCTTAGGTACGGGAGGGAGCAATGAGCAGTTCTTC. The encoded protein is CASSLGTGGSNEQFF.